This record concerns one TCR beta chain sequence. Its specificity is not known. The CDR3 is 18 amino acids. Germline lookup yields CDR1 MGHRA and CDR2 YSYEKL. V lost 3 bases and J lost 2; bases outside the gene matches: 11. This sample is drawn from a study of T cells in Graves' hyperthyroidism and ophthalmopathy. Study-wide results and limits: The model anticipated ophthalmopathy a median around 6 months pre-onset. Stable hyperthyroidism was separated from ophthalmopathy by a model based on 13 V-J features. Blood samples included most of the expanded thyroid clonotypes exceeding 0.001.

The TCR beta CDR3 regions underwent amplification using RNA transcripts as the source. The HTBI primer set was used in a first-round RT-PCR of the TCR CDR3. TCRdb recomputed calls from the multiplex PCR reads with MiXCR, one row per CDR3 protein. This repertoire shows hundreds of thousands of distinct CDR3 sequences, approximately 14% found once; its top ten account for roughly 13%. Criteria for exclusion of patients were uncontrolled infection, other autoimmune disease, pregnancy or lactation. Sequencing was done on a sample of blood. The sequence came from a man aged 18 to 35 with Graves' ophthalmopathy. This chain connects TRBV4-1 to TRBJ2-1; 9 nucleotides align to TRBD1. This CDR3 reads CASSHDRGGSTTYNEQFF. Here the CDR3 DNA reads TGCGCCAGCAGCCACGACAGGGGGGGCTCCACAACCTACAATGAGCAGTTCTTC.